This TCR beta chain came from a study of blood T cell repertoires in COVID-19. Study information: Both acute and convalescent COVID-19 samples were obtained from the United States, Italy and Spain.

Per the study methods: Researchers report that nucleated cell counts were estimated from reference gene primer amplification. Clones were read by immunoSEQ multiplex PCR, and TCRdb kept only the in-frame ones, dropping some. That table furnishes V, J and clone size, whereas the DNA furnished D and trimming. This table has 290,000 or so clones, 90% appearing once. CDR3 length: 15 residues. V was clipped by 6 bases and J by 4 bases; unmatched bases: 12. Germline CDR1 and CDR2: MDHEN and SYDVKM. Participant reports of clinical history set cohort assignment. This chain connects TRBV28 to TRBJ2-7; 7 bases are a match to TRBD1. This sequence was found in a young woman with acute COVID-19. The sample was PBMCs or T cells enriched from blood (not recorded which). The CDR3 protein is CASSPPDRASYEQYF. CDR3 bases: TGTGCCAGCAGCCCCCCCGACAGGGCCTCTTACGAGCAGTACTTC.